What follows are 23 T cell receptor beta chains derived from one specimen sequenced in a study of cytomegalovirus exposure and HLA in healthy donors. The PCR made use of 60 Vbeta and 13 Jbeta primers. The repertoire was sequenced with immunoSEQ multiplex PCR; TCRdb's copy has only in-frame clones and lacks some. This table holds around 170,000 clones, about 82% found once. Sample: PBMCs. These receptors were obtained from a woman aged 25 to 39 in good health and CMV-seronegative.

Comment on this clone: An end of the junction does not agree with germline; a read error may underlie this. DNA of the CDR3: TGTGCCTGGAGGGGGACAGGGGAATTATATTTT. This encodes CAWRGTGELYF. This chain links TRBV30 with TRBJ1-5; 10 bases align to TRBD1. This CDR3 region has 11 residues. Germline V gene sequence: CDR1 GTSNPN, CDR2 SVGIG (reference sequence).

J is TRBJ2-1 and V is TRBV15; 7 nucleotides match TRBD1. J was trimmed by 11 bases and V by 4 bases; bases with no gene match: 5. This CDR3 contains 12 residues. Germline assignment: CDR1 LNHNV and CDR2 YYDKDF (reference sequence). The CDR3 loop is CATSKGTEKQFF. DNA of the CDR3: TGTGCCACCAGCAAAGGGACAGAAAAGCAGTTCTTC. Looking up the rest from reference TRBV15 and TRBJ2-1 gives the full variable domain: DAMVIQNPRYQVTQFGKPVTLSCSQTLNHNVMYWYQQKSSQAPKLLFHYYDKDFNNEADTPDNFQSRRPNTSFCFLDIRSPGLGDTAMYLCATSKGTEKQFFGPGTRLTVL.

The J gene is TRBJ2-5, the V gene TRBV10-1; possible D gene TRBD2, 6 bases. The CDR3 is 14 amino acids. Germline CDR1 and CDR2: WNHNN and SYGVQD (reference sequence). V lost 4 bases and J lost 1, with 10 bases in between. This chain's CDR3 is CASSGGGLQETQYF. The CDR3 bases are TGCGCCAGCAGTGGTGGGGGACTCCAAGAGACCCAGTACTTC.

The genes are TRBV5-1 and TRBJ2-7, with 9 bases identical to TRBD1. The CDR3 covers 13 residues. The V gene end was trimmed by 4 bases and the J gene end by 6 bases; junction bases not matched to a gene: 5. Germline V gene lookup returns CDR1 SGHRS and CDR2 YFSETQ. The CDR3: CASSPSTGGEQYF. The DNA of the CDR3 is TGCGCCAGCAGCCCCTCGACAGGGGGCGAGCAGTACTTC.

This clone came up a few times. The CDR3 is CASSLAPWVSGGGYTF. The CDR3 nucleotides read TGTGCCAGCAGCTTAGCCCCTTGGGTCAGTGGAGGTGGCTACACCTTC. The chain uses TRBV13 and TRBJ1-2, with D hard to call. The CDR3 is 16 residues long. Deletions cut 1 base from V and 7 bases from J, with 19 bases between. CDR1 and CDR2 from the germline V gene are PRHDT and FYEKMQ (reference sequence).

The V gene is TRBV19, the J gene TRBJ2-1, with 13 bases identical to TRBD2. The CDR3 loop spans 18 amino acids. V shed 9 bases, J shed 0 bases, and the junction held 11 bases outside the gene matches. CDR1 and CDR2 (germline): LNHDA, SQIVND (reference sequence). CDR3 nucleotides: TGTGCCAGCGCCCCGGGACTAGCGGGGATGAGCTCCTACAATGAGCAGTTCTTC. Residues: CASAPGLAGMSSYNEQFF. The whole variable domain, filled in from reference TRBV19 and TRBJ2-1, reads DGGITQSPKYLFRKEGQNVTLSCEQNLNHDAMYWYRQDPGQGLRLIYYSQIVNDFQKGDIAEGYSVSREKKESFPLTVTSAQKNPTAFYLCASAPGLAGMSSYNEQFFGPGTRLTVL.

V and J are TRBV10-1 and TRBJ1-2; 7 positions agree with TRBD1. Germline values: CDR1 WNHNN, CDR2 SYGVQD (reference sequence). The trim removed 5 bases at V and 2 bases at J, leaving 2 bases unmatched. The CDR3 consists of 13 residues. The CDR3 bases are TGCGCCAGCAGTCCGGGACAGAACTATGGCTACACCTTC. This sequence encodes CASSPGQNYGYTF.

The genes are TRBV4-3 and TRBJ1-1; 9 bases agree with TRBD1. Trimming took 4 bases from V and 1 from J; bases not matched to a gene: 1. Germline CDR1 LGHNA, CDR2 YSLEER. The CDR3 is 14 amino acids. The CDR3 loop is CASSPDRGNTEAFF. CDR3 nucleotides: TGCGCCAGCAGCCCGGACAGGGGGAACACTGAAGCTTTCTTT.

This clone was found a few times. This chain links TRBV11-3 with TRBJ2-7, with TRBD1 identical over 7 bases. Looked up from germline, CDR1 is SGHNT and CDR2 is YENEEA. The CDR3 has 12 amino acids. J lost 5 bases, V lost 6 bases, and 4 bases had no gene match. CDR3 region: CASSATGDEQYF. The CDR3 DNA reads TGTGCCAGCAGTGCAACAGGGGACGAGCAGTACTTC.

The chain joins TRBV20-1 to TRBJ1-1; D remains unclear. Trimming took 5 bases from V and 6 from J, leaving 10 bases between them. This CDR3 comprises 11 residues. Germline V lookup: CDR1 DFQATT, CDR2 SNEGSKA (reference sequence). The CDR3 region has the DNA TGCAGTGCTTCTCTGGCCGCTGAAGCTTTCTTT. Protein: CSASLAAEAFF.

This clone has a single count. The chain employs TRBV6-6 and TRBJ2-3; 7 nucleotides align to TRBD2. V lost 2 bases, J lost 0 bases, and 5 bases stayed unmatched. The CDR3 contains 16 residues. The germline CDR1 and CDR2 sequences are MNHNY and SVGAGI (reference sequence). CDR3 protein: CASSYRSGVSTDTQYF. DNA for the CDR3: TGTGCCAGCAGTTACCGAAGCGGGGTTAGCACAGATACGCAGTATTTT.

J is TRBJ1-4 and V is TRBV27, with unresolved D. The CDR3 totals 17 residues. V lost 1 base and J lost 3, with 15 bases in between. CDR1 is MNHEY and CDR2 is SMNVEV in the germline V gene (reference sequence). The CDR3 bases are TGTGCCAGCAGTTTATTACCCCCAGGTGGTCCTAATGAAAAACTGTTTTTT. Protein: CASSLLPPGGPNEKLFF. The full variable domain, rest sourced from reference TRBV27 and TRBJ1-4, is EAQVTQNPRYLITVTGKKLTVTCSQNMNHEYMSWYRQDPGLGLRQIYYSMNVEVTDKGDVPEGYKVSRKEKRNFPLILESPSPNQTSLYFCASSLLPPGGPNEKLFFGSGTQLSVL.

J is TRBJ2-2 and V is TRBV9, with TRBD2 matching 14 bases. Trimming removed 8 bases from V and 3 bases from J; junction bases left unmatched: 6. CDR3 length equals 16 residues. Germline V gives CDR1 SGDLS, CDR2 YYNGEE. In DNA form, the CDR3 reads TGTGCCAGTTCGACTAGCGGGGGGGGATACACCGGGGAGCTGTTTTTT. Translation gives CASSTSGGGYTGELFF. The whole variable domain, remainder taken from reference TRBV9 and TRBJ2-2, is DSGVTQTPKHLITATGQRVTLRCSPRSGDLSVYWYQQSLDQGLQFLIQYYNGEERAKGNILERFSAQQFPDLHSELNLSSLELGDSALYFCASSTSGGGYTGELFFGEGSRLTVL.

The V and J genes are TRBV15 and TRBJ2-5; the D gene is possibly TRBD1 (6 bases). CDR1 is LNHNV and CDR2 is YYDKDF in the germline V gene (reference sequence). The CDR3 totals 14 residues. V was shortened by 3 bases and J by 5 bases, with 13 bases between the two germline ends. The CDR3 nucleotides are TGTGCCACCAGCAGGGTGGGGGCGGCTGAGACCCAGTACTTC. Translating it yields CATSRVGAAETQYF.

The J gene is TRBJ1-5, the V gene TRBV4-1, with 11 bases aligning to TRBD1. The CDR3 is 15 residues long. The junction had 3 bases not matched to a gene; V was cut back by 4 bases and J by 4 bases. Germline values: CDR1 MGHRA, CDR2 YSYEKL. The CDR3 DNA follows: TGCGCCAGCAGCCGAGGACAGGGGGCAAATCAGCCCCAGCATTTT. It codes for CASSRGQGANQPQHF.

This chain uses TRBV6-8 with TRBJ1-2; the D gene is possibly TRBD1 (5 bases). The CDR3 length is 15 residues. The ends were cut back, 3 bases at V and 6 bases at J, with 17 bases in the middle. Germline values: CDR1 MNHGY, CDR2 SAAAGT. This CDR3 is CASSYFSLAGHGYTF. CDR3 coding DNA: TGTGCCAGCAGTTATTTCAGTCTGGCAGGGCATGGCTACACCTTC.

The chain employs TRBV6-1 and TRBJ2-4; D might be TRBD1 (5 bases). V lost 6 bases and J 3 bases, leaving 9 bases between the germline ends. The CDR3 is 13 amino acids. CDR1 and CDR2 (germline): MNHNS, SASEGT. CDR3 coding DNA: TGTGCCAGCAGCCAGGGCGGCAAAAACATTCAGTACTTC. This codes for CASSQGGKNIQYF.

The chain carries TRBV5-6 and TRBJ1-1, with D unclear. Germline values: CDR1 SGHDT, CDR2 YYEEEE. Trimming removed 1 base from V and 4 bases from J, with 5 bases in between. This CDR3 region has 12 residues. The chain's CDR3 is CASSLILTEAFF. The CDR3 region has the DNA TGTGCCAGCAGCTTGATCCTCACTGAAGCTTTCTTT.

This rearrangement joins TRBV7-9 to TRBJ2-7; 8 bases agree with TRBD1. Trimming at V came to 5 bases and at J to 0 bases, leaving 3 bases not matched to a gene. The CDR3 is made up of 14 amino acids. The germline V gene has CDR1 SEHNR and CDR2 FQNEAQ (reference sequence). CDR3 in amino acids: CASSPTGGSYEQYF. Here the CDR3 DNA reads TGTGCCAGCAGCCCCACAGGGGGCTCCTACGAGCAGTACTTC.

This rearrangement joins TRBV4-3 to TRBJ2-5, with a weak D call TRBD1 (5 bases). Germline V gene lookup returns CDR1 LGHNA and CDR2 YSLEER. Trimming left V 0 bases short and J 3 bases short, with 5 bases between. There are 13 residues in the CDR3. In DNA form, the CDR3 reads TGCGCCAGCAGCCAAGACAGGGAAGAGACCCAGTACTTC. It encodes CASSQDREETQYF.

The chain links TRBV5-1 to TRBJ1-1; weak D call: TRBD1 (6 bases). Germline V lookup: CDR1 SGHRS, CDR2 YFSETQ. Trimming took off 3 bases at V and 0 bases at J, with 15 bases between the two ends. This CDR3 contains 16 residues. The CDR3 region is CASSSSRTAVNTEAFF. The CDR3 region has the DNA TGCGCCAGCAGCTCCTCCAGGACAGCTGTGAACACTGAAGCTTTCTTT. Combining the CDR3 with reference TRBV5-1 and TRBJ1-1 gives the whole variable domain KAGVTQTPRYLIKTRGQQVTLSCSPISGHRSVSWYQQTPGQGLQFLFEYFSETQRNKGNFPGRFSGRQFSNSRSEMNVSTLELGDSALYLCASSSSRTAVNTEAFFGQGTRLTVV.

The V gene is TRBV29-1, the J gene TRBJ1-1; D not resolved. V lost 7 bases to trimming and J lost 7 bases, with 10 bases between them. Germline V gives CDR1 SQVTM, CDR2 ANQGSEA. The CDR3 runs 10 residues. Here the CDR3 reads CSADMREAFF. CDR3 in DNA: TGCAGCGCCGACATGCGTGAAGCTTTCTTT.

The chain carries TRBV6-6 and TRBJ1-1; TRBD1 might be the D (6 bases). The CDR3 consists of 14 residues. The ends were cut back, 4 bases at V and 13 bases at J, with 22 bases in the middle. Per the germline V gene, CDR1 is MNHNY and CDR2 is SVGAGI (reference sequence). The CDR3 sequence is CASSSSPQGTLGFF. The CDR3 nucleotides are TGTGCCAGCAGTTCGTCCCCCCAGGGGACCCTGGGTTTCTTT.